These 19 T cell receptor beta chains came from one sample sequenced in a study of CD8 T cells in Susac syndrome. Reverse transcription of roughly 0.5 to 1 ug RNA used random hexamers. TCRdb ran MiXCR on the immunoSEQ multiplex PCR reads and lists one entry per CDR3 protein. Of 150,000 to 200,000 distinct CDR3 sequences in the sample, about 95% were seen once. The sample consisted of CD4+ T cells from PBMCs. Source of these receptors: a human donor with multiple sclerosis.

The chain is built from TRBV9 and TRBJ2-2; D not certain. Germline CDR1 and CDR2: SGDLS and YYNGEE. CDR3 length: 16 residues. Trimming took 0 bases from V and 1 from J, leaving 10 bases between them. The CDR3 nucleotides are TGTGCCAGCAGCGTAGACGCCCTCCTGAACACCGGGGAGCTGTTTTTT. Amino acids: CASSVDALLNTGELFF.

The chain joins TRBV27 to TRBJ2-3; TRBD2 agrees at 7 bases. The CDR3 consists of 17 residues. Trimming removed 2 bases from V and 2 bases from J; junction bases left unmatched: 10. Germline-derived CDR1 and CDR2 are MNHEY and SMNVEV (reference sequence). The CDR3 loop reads CASSLTSGVMDTDTQYF. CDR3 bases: TGTGCCAGCAGTTTAACCAGCGGGGTAATGGACACAGATACGCAGTATTTT.

The CDR3 region is CASRVSGNDYNEQFF. The CDR3 coding sequence is TGCGCCAGCAGGGTAAGCGGGAACGACTACAATGAGCAGTTCTTC. The genes are TRBV5-1 and TRBJ2-1; 7 bases line up with TRBD2. The CDR3 runs to 15 residues. J gave up 3 bases and V 5 bases, and 8 bases lay outside the gene matches. Germline assignment: CDR1 SGHRS and CDR2 YFSETQ. Complete variable domain (other parts from reference TRBV5-1 and TRBJ2-1): KAGVTQTPRYLIKTRGQQVTLSCSPISGHRSVSWYQQTPGQGLQFLFEYFSETQRNKGNFPGRFSGRQFSNSRSEMNVSTLELGDSALYLCASRVSGNDYNEQFFGPGTRLTVL.

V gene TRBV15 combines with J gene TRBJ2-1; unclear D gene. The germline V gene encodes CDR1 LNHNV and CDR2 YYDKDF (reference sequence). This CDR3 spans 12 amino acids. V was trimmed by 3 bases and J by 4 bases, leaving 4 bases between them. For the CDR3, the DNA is TGTGCCACCAGCAGGAAGTACAATGAGCAGTTCTTC. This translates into CATSRKYNEQFF.

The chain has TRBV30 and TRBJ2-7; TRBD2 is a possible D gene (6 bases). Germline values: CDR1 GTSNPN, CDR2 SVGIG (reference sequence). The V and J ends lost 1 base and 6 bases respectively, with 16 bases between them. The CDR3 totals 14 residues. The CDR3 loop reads CAWSGQARAGEQYF. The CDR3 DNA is TGTGCCTGGAGTGGTCAGGCCCGAGCGGGCGAGCAGTACTTC.

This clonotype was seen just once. CDR3 nucleotide sequence: TGCAGCGTTGGGGGCGGAACTTTCACAGATACGCAGTATTTT. This gives the protein CSVGGGTFTDTQYF. This chain joins TRBV29-1 and TRBJ2-3, with D possibly being TRBD1 (5 bases). V shed 4 bases and J shed 2 bases, with 13 bases lying between them. Looked up from germline, CDR1 is SQVTM and CDR2 is ANQGSEA. The CDR3 has 14 amino acids.

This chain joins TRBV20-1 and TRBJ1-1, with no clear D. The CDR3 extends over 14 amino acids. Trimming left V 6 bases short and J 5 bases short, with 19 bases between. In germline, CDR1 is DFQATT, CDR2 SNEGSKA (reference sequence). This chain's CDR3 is CSAHDTITITEAFF. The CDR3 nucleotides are TGCAGTGCGCATGATACTATCACGATAACTGAAGCTTTCTTT.

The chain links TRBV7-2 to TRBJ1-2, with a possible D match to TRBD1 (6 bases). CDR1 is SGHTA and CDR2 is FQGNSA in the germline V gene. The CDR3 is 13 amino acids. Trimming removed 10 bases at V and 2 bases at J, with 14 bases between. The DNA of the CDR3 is TGTGCCACTTCGCGCGGACAGAACTATGGCTACACCTTC. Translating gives CATSRGQNYGYTF.

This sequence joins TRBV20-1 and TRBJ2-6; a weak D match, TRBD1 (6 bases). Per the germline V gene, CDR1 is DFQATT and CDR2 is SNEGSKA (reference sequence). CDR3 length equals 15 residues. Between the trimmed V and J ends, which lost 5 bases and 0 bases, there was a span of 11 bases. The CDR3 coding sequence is TGCAGTGCTGGGGGCAGGGGCTCTGGGGCCAACGTCCTGACTTTC. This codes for CSAGGRGSGANVLTF.

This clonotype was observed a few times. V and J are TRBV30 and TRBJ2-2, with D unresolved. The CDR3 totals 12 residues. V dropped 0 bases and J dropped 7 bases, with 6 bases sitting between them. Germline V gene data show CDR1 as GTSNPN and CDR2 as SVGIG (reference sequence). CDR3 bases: TGTGCCTGGAGTGTTCAGGTCGGGGAGCTGTTTTTT. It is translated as CAWSVQVGELFF.

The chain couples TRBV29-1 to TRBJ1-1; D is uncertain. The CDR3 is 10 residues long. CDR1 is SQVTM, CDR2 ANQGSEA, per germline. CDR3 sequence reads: CPFRASEAFF. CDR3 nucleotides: TGCCCTTTCCGGGCTTCTGAAGCTTTCTTT.

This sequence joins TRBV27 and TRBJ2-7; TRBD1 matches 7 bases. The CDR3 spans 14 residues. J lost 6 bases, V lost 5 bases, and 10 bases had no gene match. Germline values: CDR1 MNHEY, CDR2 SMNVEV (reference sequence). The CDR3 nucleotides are TGTGCCAGCAGTCCGTTACAGGGGCTTGGCGAGCAGTACTTC. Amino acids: CASSPLQGLGEQYF.

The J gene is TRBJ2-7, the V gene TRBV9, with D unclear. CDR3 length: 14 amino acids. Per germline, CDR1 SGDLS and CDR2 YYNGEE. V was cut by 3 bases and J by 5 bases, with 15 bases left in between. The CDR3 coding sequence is TGTGCCAGCAGCGCGACACCGGGTATGGACGAGCAGTACTTC. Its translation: CASSATPGMDEQYF.

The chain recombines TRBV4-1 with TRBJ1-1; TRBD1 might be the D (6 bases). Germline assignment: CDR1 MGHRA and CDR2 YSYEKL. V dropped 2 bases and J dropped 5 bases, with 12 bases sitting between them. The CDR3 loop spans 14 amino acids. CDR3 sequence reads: CASSQLNRVTEAFF. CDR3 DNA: TGCGCCAGCAGCCAACTTAACAGGGTAACTGAAGCTTTCTTT.

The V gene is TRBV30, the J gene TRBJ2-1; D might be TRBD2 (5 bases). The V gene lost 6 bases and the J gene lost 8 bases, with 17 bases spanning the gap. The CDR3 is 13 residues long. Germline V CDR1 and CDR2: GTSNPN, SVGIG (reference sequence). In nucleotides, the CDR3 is TGTGCCTGCTCGCCCGATCGGGGTCATGAGCAGTTCTTC. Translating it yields CACSPDRGHEQFF.

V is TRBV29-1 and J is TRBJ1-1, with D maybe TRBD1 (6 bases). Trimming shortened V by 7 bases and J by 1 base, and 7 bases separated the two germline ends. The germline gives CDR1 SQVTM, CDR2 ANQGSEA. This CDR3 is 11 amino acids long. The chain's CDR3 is CSGTENTEAFF. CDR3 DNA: TGCAGCGGGACAGAGAACACTGAAGCTTTCTTT.

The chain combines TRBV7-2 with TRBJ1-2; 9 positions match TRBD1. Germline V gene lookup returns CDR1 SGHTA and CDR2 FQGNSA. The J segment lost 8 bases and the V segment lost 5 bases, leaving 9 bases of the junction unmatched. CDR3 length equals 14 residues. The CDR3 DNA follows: TGTGCCAGCAGCCCGCTAGGACAGGGGACAGGCTACACCTTC. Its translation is CASSPLGQGTGYTF.

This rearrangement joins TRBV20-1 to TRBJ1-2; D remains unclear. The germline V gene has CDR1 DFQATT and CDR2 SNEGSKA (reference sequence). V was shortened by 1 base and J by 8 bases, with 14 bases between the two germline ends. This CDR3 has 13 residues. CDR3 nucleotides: TGCAGTGCTAGAGTTGTCATGGTGGAAGGCTACACCTTC. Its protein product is CSARVVMVEGYTF.

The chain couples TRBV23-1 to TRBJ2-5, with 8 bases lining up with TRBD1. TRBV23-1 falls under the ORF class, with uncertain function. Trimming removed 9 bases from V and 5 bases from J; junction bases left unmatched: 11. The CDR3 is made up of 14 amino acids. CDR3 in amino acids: CARKGQGAPETQYF. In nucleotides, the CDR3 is TGCGCCAGGAAGGGCCAGGGGGCGCCGGAGACCCAGTACTTC.